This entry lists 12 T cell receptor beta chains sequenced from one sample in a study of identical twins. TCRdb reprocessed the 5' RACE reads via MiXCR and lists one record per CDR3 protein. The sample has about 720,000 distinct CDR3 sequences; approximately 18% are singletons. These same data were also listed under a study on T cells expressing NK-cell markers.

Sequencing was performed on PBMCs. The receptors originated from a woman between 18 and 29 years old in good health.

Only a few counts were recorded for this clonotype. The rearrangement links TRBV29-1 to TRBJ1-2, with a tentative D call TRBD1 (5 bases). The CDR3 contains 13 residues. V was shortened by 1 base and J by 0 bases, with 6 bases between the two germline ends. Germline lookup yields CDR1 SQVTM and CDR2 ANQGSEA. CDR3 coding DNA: TGCAGCGTTGAAGGACAGTCTAACTATGGCTACACCTTC. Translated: CSVEGQSNYGYTF.

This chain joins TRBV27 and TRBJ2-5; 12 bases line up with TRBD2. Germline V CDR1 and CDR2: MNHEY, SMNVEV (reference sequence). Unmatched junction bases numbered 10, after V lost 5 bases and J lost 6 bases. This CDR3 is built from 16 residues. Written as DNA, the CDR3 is TGTGCCAGCAGTAAGACTAGCGGGAGAGTAACGAAGACCCAGTACTTC. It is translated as CASSKTSGRVTKTQYF.

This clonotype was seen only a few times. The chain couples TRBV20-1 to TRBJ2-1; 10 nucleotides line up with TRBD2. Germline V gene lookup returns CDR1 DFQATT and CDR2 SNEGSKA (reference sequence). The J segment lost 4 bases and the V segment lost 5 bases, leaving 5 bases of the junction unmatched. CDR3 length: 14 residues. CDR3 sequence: CSAATSGLYNEQFF. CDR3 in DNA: TGCAGTGCTGCGACTAGCGGGTTGTACAATGAGCAGTTCTTC.

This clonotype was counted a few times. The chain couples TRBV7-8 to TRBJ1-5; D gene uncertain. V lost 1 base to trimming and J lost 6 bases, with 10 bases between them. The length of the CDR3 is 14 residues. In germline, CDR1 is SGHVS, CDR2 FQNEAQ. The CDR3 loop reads CASSLVGRVQPQHF. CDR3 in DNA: TGTGCCAGCAGCTTAGTGGGGAGAGTTCAGCCCCAGCATTTT. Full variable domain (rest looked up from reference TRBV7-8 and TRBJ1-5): GAGVSQSPRYKVAKRGQDVALRCDPISGHVSLFWYQQALGQGPEFLTYFQNEAQLDKSGLPSDRFFAERPEGSVSTLKIQRTQQEDSAVYLCASSLVGRVQPQHFGDGTRLSIL.

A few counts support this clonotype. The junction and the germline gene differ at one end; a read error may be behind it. CDR3 loop: CASRLTGGEETQYF. The CDR3 nucleotides are TGCGCCAGCAGGCTCACAGGGGGCGAAGAGACCCAGTACTTC. V usage is TRBV6-1 and J usage is TRBJ2-5, with TRBD1 matching over 9 bases. The CDR3 is made up of 14 amino acids. Germline V CDR1 and CDR2: MNHNS, SASEGT.

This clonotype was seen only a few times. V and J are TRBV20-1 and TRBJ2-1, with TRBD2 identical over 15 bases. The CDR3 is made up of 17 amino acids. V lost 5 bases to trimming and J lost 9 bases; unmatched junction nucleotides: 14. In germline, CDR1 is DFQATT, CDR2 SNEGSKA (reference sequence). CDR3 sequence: CSAPGLAGGPGEREQFF. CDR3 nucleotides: TGCAGTGCTCCGGGACTAGCGGGAGGCCCCGGGGAACGTGAGCAGTTCTTC.

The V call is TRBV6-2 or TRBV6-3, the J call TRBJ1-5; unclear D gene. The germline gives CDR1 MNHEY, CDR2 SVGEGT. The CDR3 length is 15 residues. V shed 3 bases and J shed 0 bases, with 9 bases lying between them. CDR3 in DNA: TGTGCCAGCAGTTATATGGGGTATAGCAATCAGCCCCAGCATTTT. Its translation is CASSYMGYSNQPQHF.

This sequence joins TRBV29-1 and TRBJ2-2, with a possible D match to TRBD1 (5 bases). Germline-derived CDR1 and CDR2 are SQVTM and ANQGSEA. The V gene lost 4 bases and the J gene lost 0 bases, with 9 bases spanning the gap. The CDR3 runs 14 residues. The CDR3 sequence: CSVGAGTNTGELFF. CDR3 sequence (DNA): TGCAGCGTTGGCGCAGGGACGAACACCGGGGAGCTGTTTTTT.

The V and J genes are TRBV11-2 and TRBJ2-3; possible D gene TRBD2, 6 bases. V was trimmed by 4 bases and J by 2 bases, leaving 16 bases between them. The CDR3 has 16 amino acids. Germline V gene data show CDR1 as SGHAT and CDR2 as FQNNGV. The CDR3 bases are TGTGCCAGCAGCTGGGGGACTTTACGAATCACAGATACGCAGTATTTT. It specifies CASSWGTLRITDTQYF.

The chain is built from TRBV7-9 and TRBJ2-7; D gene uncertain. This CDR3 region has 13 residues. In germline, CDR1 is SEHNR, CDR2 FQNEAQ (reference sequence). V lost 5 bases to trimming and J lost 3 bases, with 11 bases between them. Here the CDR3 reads CASSTAPSYEQYF. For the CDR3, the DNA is TGTGCCAGCAGCACCGCCCCCAGCTACGAGCAGTACTTC.

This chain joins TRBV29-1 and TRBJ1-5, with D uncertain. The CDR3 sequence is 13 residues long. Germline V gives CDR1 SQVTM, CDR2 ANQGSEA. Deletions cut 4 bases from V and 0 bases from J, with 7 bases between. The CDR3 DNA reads TGCAGCGTTGCTGGGGATAGCAATCAGCCCCAGCATTTT. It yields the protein CSVAGDSNQPQHF.

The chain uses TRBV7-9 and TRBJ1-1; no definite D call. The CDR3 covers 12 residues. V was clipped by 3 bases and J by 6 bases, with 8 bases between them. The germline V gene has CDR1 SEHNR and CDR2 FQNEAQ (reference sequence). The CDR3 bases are TGTGCCAGCAGCTTCCTTCTGGCTGAAGCTTTCTTT. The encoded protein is CASSFLLAEAFF.